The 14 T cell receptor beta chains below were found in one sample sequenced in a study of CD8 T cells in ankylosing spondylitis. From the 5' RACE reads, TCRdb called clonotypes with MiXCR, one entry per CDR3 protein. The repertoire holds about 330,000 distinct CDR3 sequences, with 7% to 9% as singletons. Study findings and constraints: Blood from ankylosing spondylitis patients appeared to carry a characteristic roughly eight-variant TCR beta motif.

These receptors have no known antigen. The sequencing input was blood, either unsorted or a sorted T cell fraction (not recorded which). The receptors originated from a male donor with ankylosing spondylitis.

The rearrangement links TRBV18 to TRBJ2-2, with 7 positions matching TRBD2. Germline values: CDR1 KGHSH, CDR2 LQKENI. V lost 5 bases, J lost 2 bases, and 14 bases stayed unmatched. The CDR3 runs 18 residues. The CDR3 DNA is TGTGCCAGCTCAACACAGGCGGGCGGGAGCTTCAACACCGGGGAGCTGTTTTTT. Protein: CASSTQAGGSFNTGELFF.

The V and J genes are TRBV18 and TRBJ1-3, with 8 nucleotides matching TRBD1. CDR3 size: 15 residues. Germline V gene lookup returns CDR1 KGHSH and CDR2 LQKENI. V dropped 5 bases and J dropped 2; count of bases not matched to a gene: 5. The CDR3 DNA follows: TGTGCCAGCTCATCAGGGACAGGAGCTGGAAACACCATATATTTT. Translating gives CASSSGTGAGNTIYF.

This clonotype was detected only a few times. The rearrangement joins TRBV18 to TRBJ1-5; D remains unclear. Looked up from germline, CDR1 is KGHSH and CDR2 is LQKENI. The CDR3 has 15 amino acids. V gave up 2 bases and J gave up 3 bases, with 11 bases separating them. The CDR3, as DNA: TGTGCCAGCTCACCAACCGCAGGAATCAATCAGCCCCAGCATTTT. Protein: CASSPTAGINQPQHF.

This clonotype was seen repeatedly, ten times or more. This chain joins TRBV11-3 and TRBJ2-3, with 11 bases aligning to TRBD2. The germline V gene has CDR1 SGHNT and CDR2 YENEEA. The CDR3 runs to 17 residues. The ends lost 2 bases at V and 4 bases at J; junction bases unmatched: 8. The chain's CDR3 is CASSLSGLAGGSDTQYF. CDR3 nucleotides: TGTGCCAGCAGCTTAAGTGGTCTAGCGGGAGGCTCAGATACGCAGTATTTT.

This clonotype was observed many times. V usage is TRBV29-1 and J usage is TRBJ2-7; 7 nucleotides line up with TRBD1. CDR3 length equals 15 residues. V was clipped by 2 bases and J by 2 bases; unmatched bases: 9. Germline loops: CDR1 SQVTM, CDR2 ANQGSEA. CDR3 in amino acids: CSVETGAALTYEQYF. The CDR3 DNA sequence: TGCAGCGTTGAAACAGGGGCCGCCCTCACCTACGAGCAGTACTTC.

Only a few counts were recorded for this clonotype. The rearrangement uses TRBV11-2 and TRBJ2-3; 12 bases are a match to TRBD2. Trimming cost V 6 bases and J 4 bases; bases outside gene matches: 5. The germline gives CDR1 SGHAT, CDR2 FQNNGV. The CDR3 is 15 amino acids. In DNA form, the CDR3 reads TGTGCCAGCAGAGGACTAGCGGGACGGCCAGATACGCAGTATTTT. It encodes CASRGLAGRPDTQYF. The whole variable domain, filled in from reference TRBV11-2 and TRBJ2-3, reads EAGVAQSPRYKIIEKRQSVAFWCNPISGHATLYWYQQILGQGPKLLIQFQNNGVVDDSQLPKDRFSAERLKGVDSTLKIQPAKLEDSAVYLCASRGLAGRPDTQYFGPGTRLTVL.

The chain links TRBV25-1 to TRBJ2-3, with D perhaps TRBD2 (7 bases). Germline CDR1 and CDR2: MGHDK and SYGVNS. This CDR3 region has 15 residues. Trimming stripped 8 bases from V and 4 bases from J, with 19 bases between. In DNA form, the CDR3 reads TGTGCCAGCGCCCGGGGGGCGGGAGTTGCAGATACGCAGTATTTT. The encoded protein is CASARGAGVADTQYF. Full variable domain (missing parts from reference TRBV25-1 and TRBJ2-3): EADIYQTPRYLVIGTGKKITLECSQTMGHDKMYWYQQDPGMELHLIHYSYGVNSTEKGDLSSESTVSRIRTEHFPLTLESARPSHTSQYLCASARGAGVADTQYFGPGTRLTVL.

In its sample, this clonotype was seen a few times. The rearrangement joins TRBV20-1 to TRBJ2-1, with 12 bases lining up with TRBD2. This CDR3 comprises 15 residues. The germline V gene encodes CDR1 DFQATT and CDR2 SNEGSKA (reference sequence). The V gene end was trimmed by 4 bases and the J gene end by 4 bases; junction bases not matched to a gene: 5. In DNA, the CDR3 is TGCAGTGCTACCCTCGGGACTAGCGGGTACAATGAGCAGTTCTTC. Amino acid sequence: CSATLGTSGYNEQFF.

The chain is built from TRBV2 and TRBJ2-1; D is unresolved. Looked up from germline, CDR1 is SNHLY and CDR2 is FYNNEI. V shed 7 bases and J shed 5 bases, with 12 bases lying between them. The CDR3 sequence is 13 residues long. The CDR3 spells CASTIDSHNEQFF. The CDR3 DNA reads TGTGCCAGCACCATCGACTCGCACAATGAGCAGTTCTTC. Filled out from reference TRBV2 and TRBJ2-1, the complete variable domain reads EPEVTQTPSHQVTQMGQEVILRCVPISNHLYFYWYRQILGQKVEFLVSFYNNEISEKSEIFDDQFSVERPDGSNFTLKIRSTKLEDSAMYFCASTIDSHNEQFFGPGTRLTVL.

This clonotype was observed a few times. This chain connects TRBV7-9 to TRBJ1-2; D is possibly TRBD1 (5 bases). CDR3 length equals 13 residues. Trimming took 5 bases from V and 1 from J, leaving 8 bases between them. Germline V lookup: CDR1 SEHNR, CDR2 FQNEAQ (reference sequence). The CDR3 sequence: CASSQQDNYGYTF. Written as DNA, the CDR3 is TGTGCCAGCAGCCAACAGGATAACTATGGCTACACCTTC.

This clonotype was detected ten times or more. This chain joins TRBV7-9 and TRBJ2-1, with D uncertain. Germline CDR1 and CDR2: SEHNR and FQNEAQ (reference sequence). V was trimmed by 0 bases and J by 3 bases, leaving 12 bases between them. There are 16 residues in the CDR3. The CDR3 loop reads CASSLAEIDFYNEQFF. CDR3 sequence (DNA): TGTGCCAGCAGCTTAGCGGAGATAGACTTCTACAATGAGCAGTTCTTC.

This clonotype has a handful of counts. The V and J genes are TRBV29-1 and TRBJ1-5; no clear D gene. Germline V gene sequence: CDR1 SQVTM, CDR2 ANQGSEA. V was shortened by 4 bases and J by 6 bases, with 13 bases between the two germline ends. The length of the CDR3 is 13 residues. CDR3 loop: CSVGEGKGQPQHF. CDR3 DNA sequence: TGCAGCGTTGGAGAAGGGAAGGGTCAGCCCCAGCATTTT. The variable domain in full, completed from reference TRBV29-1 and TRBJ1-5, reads SAVISQKPSRDICQRGTSLTIQCQVDSQVTMMFWYRQQPGQSLTLIATANQGSEATYESGFVIDKFPISRPNLTFSTLTVSNMSPEDSSIYLCSVGEGKGQPQHFGDGTRLSIL.

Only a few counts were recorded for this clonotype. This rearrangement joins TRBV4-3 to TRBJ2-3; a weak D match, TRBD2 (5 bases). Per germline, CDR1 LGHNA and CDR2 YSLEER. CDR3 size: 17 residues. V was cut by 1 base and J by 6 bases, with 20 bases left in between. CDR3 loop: CASSQAFAGSTGDTQYF. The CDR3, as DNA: TGCGCCAGCAGCCAAGCGTTCGCGGGTTCCACCGGGGATACGCAGTATTTT.

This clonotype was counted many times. In DNA, the CDR3 is TGCAGTGCAACCCCTAGGGCGGGAGTGGGAGATACGCAGTATTTT. Residues: CSATPRAGVGDTQYF. The chain uses TRBV20-1 and TRBJ2-3; 7 nucleotides match TRBD2. Germline V lookup: CDR1 DFQATT, CDR2 SNEGSKA (reference sequence). CDR3 length: 15 amino acids. V trimming: 6 bases; J trimming: 5 bases; junction bases outside the gene matches: 14.